The present entry profiles one TCR beta chain with its context. Its matching antigen is unknown. The source of the sample is a study of cytomegalovirus exposure and HLA in healthy donors. PCR employed 60 Vbeta and 13 Jbeta primers. Only in-frame clones appear in the TCRdb table, and some are missing; sequencing was by immunoSEQ multiplex PCR. This table has approximately 150,000 clones, almost 80% appearing once. Whole-study findings and limits: The likely explanation for a cluster of highly shared sequence variants was sequencing artifact. Using a false discovery rate of 0.05, a later analysis showed that about 16,000 TCR beta sequences were associated with HLA alleles. Overall, roughly 150 TCR beta chains were annotated as cytomegalovirus-associated.

The sample consisted of PBMCs. The receptor was isolated from a male donor in good health and CMV-seronegative.

The CDR3 region is CASSGQGFMLNEQFF. In DNA form, the CDR3 reads TGTGCCAGCAGTGGACAGGGGTTTATGTTGAATGAGCAGTTCTTC. The V gene is TRBV2, the J gene TRBJ2-1; 8 bases align to TRBD1. After removal of 4 bases from V and 7 bases from J, the junction contained 9 bases not matched to a gene. The CDR3 sequence is 15 residues long. Germline values: CDR1 SNHLY, CDR2 FYNNEI.